Listed below are T cell receptor beta chains from one sample, sequenced in a study of OX40 agonist ivuxolimab in advanced cancers. TCRdb's table, derived via immunoSEQ multiplex PCR, lists solely in-frame clones and lacks some. The sample carries some 83,000 clones, about 94% recorded once. Specimen: CD4+ or CD8+ T cells sorted from blood, collected in a trial of the OX40 agonist ivuxolimab. These receptor sequences come from an adult with an advanced solid tumor such as melanoma, head and neck, liver or kidney cancer. The CDR3 runs from the conserved cysteine through the conserved F or W. D genes are given only for firm matches. Expanded clones get a size class; other rows say once, few or many, or leave the size out.

d_call	v_call	clone_size	j_call	cdr3_nt	cdr3_aa
.	TRBV28	.	TRBJ2-1	TGTGCCAGCAGTTTGTCCCCGGCCAGTGAGCAGTTCTTC	CASSLSPASEQFF
.	TRBV19	once	TRBJ2-3	TGTGCCAGTAGTACAAGCTTGTGGGAAGATACGCAGTATTTT	CASSTSLWEDTQYF
.	TRBV5-5	.	TRBJ2-7	TGTGCCAGCAGCCGACAGTCTTCATTCTACGAGCAGTACTTC	CASSRQSSFYEQYF
TRBD2	TRBV7-8	.	TRBJ2-3	TGTGCCAGCAGCTTAGGGGGGGGTTCAACCACAGATACGCAGTATTTT	CASSLGGGSTTDTQYF
TRBD1	TRBV5-1	.	TRBJ2-3	TGCGCCAGCAGCGGGGGACAGGGCGGAGGCACAGATACGCAGTATTTT	CASSGGQGGGTDTQYF
TRBD1	TRBV7-3	.	TRBJ2-6	TGTGCCAGCAGCTTAACTGGGGGCAGGGGGAAGAGCTCTGGGGCCAACGTCCTGACTTTC	CASSLTGGRGKSSGANVLTF
.	TRBV20-1	.	TRBJ1-2	TGCAGTGCTGAATATGGCTACACCTTC	CSAEYGYTF
TRBD1	TRBV29-1	.	TRBJ2-3	TGCAGCGTTGAAGATTGGGGGGACAGGGGGATCACAGATACGCAGTATTTT	CSVEDWGDRGITDTQYF
TRBD1	TRBV15	.	TRBJ1-2	TGTGCCACCAGCAGAGACCCGGGACAGAGGTATGGCTACACCTTC	CATSRDPGQRYGYTF
.	TRBV27	.	TRBJ2-3	TGTGCCAGCAGTACCCACGGGGGCCGGACAGATACGCAGTATTTT	CASSTHGGRTDTQYF
.	TRBV5-5	.	TRBJ2-7	TGTGCCAGCAGCTTGGGGGCCCCCACGTACGAGCAGTACTTC	CASSLGAPTYEQYF
.	TRBV5-6	.	TRBJ2-5	TGTGCCAGCAGCTTCCTTTTGCAGGGGCTGGAAGAGACCCAGTACTTC	CASSFLLQGLEETQYF
TRBD1	TRBV12-5	.	TRBJ2-7	TGTGCTAGTGGTTTGGGACAGGGGTACGAGCAGTACTTC	CASGLGQGYEQYF
TRBD1	TRBV12-5	.	TRBJ1-5	TGTGCTAGTGGTTTGGCTGTCATTTCCGGGACAGGGGGCTTTTACGGCAATCAGCCCCAGCATTTT	CASGLAVISGTGGFYGNQPQHF
.	TRBV6-6	.	TRBJ1-4	TGTGCCAGCAGTTACCCGGGAGAAAAACTGTTTTTT	CASSYPGEKLFF
.	TRBV5-1	.	TRBJ2-6	TGCGCCAGCAGCCGGATCGTAGCCTCTGGGGCCAACGTCCTGACTTTC	CASSRIVASGANVLTF
.	TRBV6-5	.	TRBJ1-3	TGTGCCAGCAGTTACAGAGGGGCTGGAAACACCATATATTTT	CASSYRGAGNTIYF
TRBD2	TRBV7-6	once	TRBJ2-3	TGTGCCAGCAGCTTAGTTGGCGGGGGGAACACAGATACGCAGTATTTT	CASSLVGGGNTDTQYF
.	TRBV4-1	.	TRBJ1-4	TGCGCCAGCAGCCAAGACACACAGCCAACTAATGAAAAACTGTTTTTT	CASSQDTQPTNEKLFF
.	TRBV2	once	TRBJ1-5	TGTGCCAGCAGTACTATGCCCCGGCATAATCAGCCCCAGCATTTT	CASSTMPRHNQPQHF
.	TRBV5-4	.	TRBJ1-4	TGTGCCAGCAGCTTGGCTCTATCCGGGACAAAAGGAGAAAAACTGTTTTTT	CASSLALSGTKGEKLFF
TRBD2	TRBV19	.	TRBJ2-3	TGTGCCAGTAGTCGAGGCGGGGGGGGAAGCACAGATACGCAGTATTTT	CASSRGGGGSTDTQYF
TRBD2	TRBV27	.	TRBJ2-3	TGTGCCAGCAGCCCCGGACTAGCGGGAGCATTGACCACAGATACGCAGTATTTT	CASSPGLAGALTTDTQYF
TRBD2	TRBV14	many	TRBJ2-7	TGTGCCAGCAGCCAAGATTTCGCGGGAGGATCCTACGAGCAGTACTTC	CASSQDFAGGSYEQYF
TRBD1	TRBV5-1	.	TRBJ1-2	TGCGCCAGCAGCTTGACCGGGACAGGGGGCGAAGCCCTCTATGGCTACACCTTC	CASSLTGTGGEALYGYTF
.	TRBV7-2	.	TRBJ1-5	TGTGCCAGCAGCTTATTAGCGGCCAGGGAACAGCCCCAGCATTTT	CASSLLAAREQPQHF
.	TRBV27	.	TRBJ1-2	TGTGCCAGCAGTTCCCGGGGCTTCAACTATGGCTACACCTTC	CASSSRGFNYGYTF
.	TRBV2	.	TRBJ2-7	TGTGCCGTTAAGGGGACACTCACTCCAAACGAGCAGTACTTC	CAVKGTLTPNEQYF
.	TRBV4-3	.	TRBJ2-1	TGCGCCAGCAGCCAAGATTCGCAAACCCAGGCGGATGAGCAGTTCTTC	CASSQDSQTQADEQFF
TRBD1	TRBV5-4	medium-sized	TRBJ1-3	TGTGCCAGCAGCACAAACAGGGGTGACTCTGGAAACACCATATATTTT	CASSTNRGDSGNTIYF
.	TRBV29-1	.	TRBJ2-2	TGCAGCGTTCAACCCGGACCATCGAACACCGGGGAGCTGTTTTTT	CSVQPGPSNTGELFF
.	TRBV6-5	.	TRBJ2-7	TGTGCCAGCAGTTACTCAGGTTCCTACGAGCAGTACTTC	CASSYSGSYEQYF
TRBD2	TRBV27	few	TRBJ2-3	TGTGCCAGCAGTTTATTGGGGACTAGCGGGGGGCAGGCGCAGTATTTT	CASSLLGTSGGQAQYF
.	TRBV27	.	TRBJ2-5	TGTGCCAGCAGTTTACGGTTCGGGGGCGGAGAGACCCAGTACTTC	CASSLRFGGGETQYF
.	TRBV6-5	.	TRBJ2-7	TGTGCCAGCAGCCCACAGGGCTGGGGCTACGAGCAGTACTTC	CASSPQGWGYEQYF
.	TRBV7-9	.	TRBJ1-1	TGTGCCAGCAGCCCTAGCGGGAGACAGCACAACACTGAAGCTTTCTTT	CASSPSGRQHNTEAFF
.	TRBV19	once	TRBJ1-5	TGTGCCAGTAGTATGGGTTGGGGGGAGGATCAGCCCCAGCATTTT	CASSMGWGEDQPQHF
TRBD1	TRBV7-2	.	TRBJ1-5	TGTGCCAGCAGCTTAAGGACAGGGGGCAATCAGCCCCAGCATTTT	CASSLRTGGNQPQHF
TRBD1	TRBV5-6	.	TRBJ2-7	TGTGCCAGCAGGTTCGGACAGGGTCGCTACGAGCAGTACTTC	CASRFGQGRYEQYF
.	TRBV4-2	.	TRBJ2-7	TGTGCCAGCAGCCAAGAATCTAGCTGGAGCTCCTACGAGCAGTACTTC	CASSQESSWSSYEQYF
.	TRBV27	.	TRBJ1-2	TGTGCCAGCAGTCCCCAACAGGGCCAACGCTATGGCTACACCTTC	CASSPQQGQRYGYTF
TRBD2	TRBV28	.	TRBJ2-1	TGTGCCAGCAGTTTTTACCTTTTGTCCGGGACTAGCGGATACAATGAGCAGTTCTTC	CASSFYLLSGTSGYNEQFF
TRBD2	TRBV5-3	once	TRBJ2-3	TGTGCCAGAAGCGCTTCTAGCGGGGGGGCCCTAGATACGCAGTATTTT	CARSASSGGALDTQYF
TRBD1	TRBV19	.	TRBJ1-2	TGTGCCAGTAGTGCTAAGGATGACAGGGTAGTGAGGGGCTACACCTTC	CASSAKDDRVVRGYTF
.	TRBV27	.	TRBJ2-1	TGTGCCAGCAGCACACTCGGGAAGGAGCAGTTCTTC	CASSTLGKEQFF
TRBD2	TRBV9	.	TRBJ2-1	TGTGCCAGCAGCGTCCGACTAGCGGGGACCGGTGAGCAGTTCTTC	CASSVRLAGTGEQFF
TRBD2	TRBV11-2	.	TRBJ2-7	TGTGCCAGCAGCTTAGTGGGACTAGCTAGCTACGAGCAGTACTTC	CASSLVGLASYEQYF
.	TRBV4-1	.	TRBJ1-5	TGCGCCAGCAGCCAAGAGTCGTTCAGGGAATACAATCAGCCCCAGCATTTT	CASSQESFREYNQPQHF
.	TRBV7-2	.	TRBJ1-5	TGTGCCAGCAGCAGGACGGGTCAGCCCCAGCATTTT	CASSRTGQPQHF
.	TRBV11-2	.	TRBJ1-1	TGTGCCAGCAGCTTAGACCCCCCCCAGGGTAAGACTGAAGCTTTCTTT	CASSLDPPQGKTEAFF
.	TRBV13	.	TRBJ2-7	TGTGCCAGCAGCTTAGGCCGAGGCTCCTACGAGCAGTACTTC	CASSLGRGSYEQYF
.	TRBV30	few	TRBJ2-1	TGTGCCTGGAGCGGGGGCTACAATGAGCAGTTCTTC	CAWSGGYNEQFF
.	TRBV7-4	.	TRBJ1-5	TGTGCCAGCAGCTTAGAACAGAGACGATCCAAATTTAGCAATCAGCCCCAGCATTTT	CASSLEQRRSKFSNQPQHF
TRBD2	TRBV7-2	.	TRBJ2-1	TGTGCCAGCAGCTTGTCCAGCGGGGACCACAATGAGCAGTTCTTC	CASSLSSGDHNEQFF
.	TRBV5-6	.	TRBJ1-2	TGTGCCAGCAGCTCAATGTACCTTCAGGGCTACACCTTC	CASSSMYLQGYTF